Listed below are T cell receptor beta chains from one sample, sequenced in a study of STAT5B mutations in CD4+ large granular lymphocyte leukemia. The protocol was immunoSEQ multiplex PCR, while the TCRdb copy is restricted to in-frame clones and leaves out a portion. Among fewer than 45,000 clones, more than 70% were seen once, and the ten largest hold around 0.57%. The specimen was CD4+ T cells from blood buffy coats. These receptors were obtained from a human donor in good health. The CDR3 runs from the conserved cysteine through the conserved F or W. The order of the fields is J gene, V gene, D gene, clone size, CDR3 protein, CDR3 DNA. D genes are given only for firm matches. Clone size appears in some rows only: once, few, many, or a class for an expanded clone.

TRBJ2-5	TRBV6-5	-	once	CASRDFSQETQYF	TGTGCCAGCAGGGACTTTTCCCAAGAGACCCAGTACTTC
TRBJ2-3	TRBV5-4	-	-	CASSLAGGTDTQYF	TGTGCCAGCAGCTTGGCGGGCGGCACAGATACGCAGTATTTT
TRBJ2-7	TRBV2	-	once	CASSAGGADYEQYF	TGTGCCAGCAGTGCTGGGGGCGCGGACTACGAGCAGTACTTC
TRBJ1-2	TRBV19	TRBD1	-	CASSDRDREGRNGYTF	TGTGCCAGTAGCGACCGGGACAGGGAGGGACGAAATGGCTACACCTTC
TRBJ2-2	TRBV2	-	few	CASNSAGNTGELFF	TGTGCCAGCAATTCGGCAGGGAACACCGGGGAGCTGTTTTTT
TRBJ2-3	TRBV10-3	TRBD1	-	CAISRGQGAVTDTQYF	TGTGCCATCAGTAGGGGACAGGGGGCAGTCACAGATACGCAGTATTTT
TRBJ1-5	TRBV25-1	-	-	CASSEFVSNQPQHF	TGTGCCAGCAGTGAATTTGTCAGCAATCAGCCCCAGCATTTT
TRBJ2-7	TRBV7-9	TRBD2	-	CASSSRRLAGHYEQYF	TGTGCCAGCAGCTCGAGGCGGCTAGCGGGTCACTACGAGCAGTACTTC
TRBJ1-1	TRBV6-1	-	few	CASCRDTSGAEAFF	TGTGCCAGCTGTAGAGACACCAGTGGCGCTGAAGCTTTCTTT
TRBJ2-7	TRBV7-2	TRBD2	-	CASSLRREGPYEQYF	TGTGCCAGCAGCTTAAGACGGGAGGGCCCCTACGAGCAGTACTTC
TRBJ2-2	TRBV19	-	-	CASSSLASNTGELFF	TGTGCCAGTAGTAGCCTAGCGTCTAACACCGGGGAGCTGTTTTTT
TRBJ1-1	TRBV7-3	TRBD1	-	CASSSATGGITEAFF	TGTGCCAGCAGCTCCGCAACAGGGGGCATCACTGAAGCTTTCTTT
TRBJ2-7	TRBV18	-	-	CASSFGGQGTYEQYF	TGTGCCAGCTCATTCGGAGGGCAGGGGACCTACGAGCAGTACTTC
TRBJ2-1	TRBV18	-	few	CASSLGPADYNEQFF	TGTGCCAGCTCATTGGGCCCCGCCGACTACAATGAGCAGTTCTTC
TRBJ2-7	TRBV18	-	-	CASSPGFGGYEQYF	TGTGCCAGCTCACCGGGTTTTGGCGGCTACGAGCAGTACTTC
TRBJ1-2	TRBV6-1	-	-	CASSPRQRPNYGYTF	TGTGCCAGCAGTCCCCGGCAGAGACCTAACTATGGCTACACCTTC
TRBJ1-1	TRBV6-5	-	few	CASSSVENTEAFF	TGTGCCAGCAGTTCGGTGGAGAACACTGAAGCTTTCTTT
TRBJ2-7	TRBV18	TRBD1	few	CASSPGTGPSYEQYF	TGTGCCAGCTCACCGGGGACAGGGCCCTCCTACGAGCAGTACTTC
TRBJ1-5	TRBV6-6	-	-	CASSVRGTGNQPQHF	TGTGCCAGCAGCGTCAGGGGCACCGGTAATCAGCCCCAGCATTTT
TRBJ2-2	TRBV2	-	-	CASSVRGLALGELFF	TGTGCCAGCAGTGTAAGAGGGTTGGCGCTTGGGGAGCTGTTTTTT
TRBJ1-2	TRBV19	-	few	CASSSETGNYGYTF	TGTGCCAGTAGTTCTGAGACAGGCAACTATGGCTACACCTTC
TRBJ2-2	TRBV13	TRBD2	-	CASSPPPGLAGGPNTGELFF	TGTGCCAGCAGCCCCCCTCCTGGTCTAGCGGGGGGCCCAAACACCGGGGAGCTGTTTTTT
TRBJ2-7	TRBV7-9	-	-	CASSLAGTYEQYF	TGTGCCAGCAGCTTGGCAGGGACCTACGAGCAGTACTTC
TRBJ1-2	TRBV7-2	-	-	CASSLASEGGYTF	TGTGCCAGCAGCTTAGCTTCCGAGGGAGGCTACACCTTC
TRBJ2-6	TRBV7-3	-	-	CASSTQGSGANVLTF	TGTGCCAGCAGCACACAGGGCTCTGGGGCCAACGTCCTGACTTTC
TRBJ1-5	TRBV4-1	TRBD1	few	CASSQEGGQGAGSQHF	TGCGCCAGCAGCCAAGAGGGGGGACAGGGGGCAGGGTCCCAGCATTTT
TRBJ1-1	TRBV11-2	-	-	CASSLDTPAFF	TGTGCCAGCAGCTTAGATACCCCGGCTTTCTTT
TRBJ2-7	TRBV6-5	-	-	CASSSRGQGYEQYF	TGTGCCAGCAGCTCCAGGGGCCAGGGTTACGAGCAGTACTTC
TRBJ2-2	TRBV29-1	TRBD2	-	CSVEKAGGRITGELFF	TGCAGCGTTGAAAAAGCGGGAGGTCGGATTACCGGGGAGCTGTTTTTT
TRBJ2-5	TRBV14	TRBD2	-	CASSQQRGAGVKETQYF	TGTGCCAGCAGCCAACAGCGGGGAGCGGGAGTGAAAGAGACCCAGTACTTC
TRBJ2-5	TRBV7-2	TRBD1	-	CASSFAGQGSETQYF	TGTGCCAGCAGCTTCGCAGGACAGGGGTCGGAGACCCAGTACTTC
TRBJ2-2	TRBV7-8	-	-	CASSRGGELFF	TGTGCCAGCAGCCGAGGGGGGGAGCTGTTTTTT
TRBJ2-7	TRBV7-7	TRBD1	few	CASSLDRGHEQYF	TGTGCTAGCAGCTTGGACAGGGGCCACGAGCAGTACTTC
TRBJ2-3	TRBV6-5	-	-	CASSYGTDTQYF	TGTGCCAGCAGTTACGGCACAGATACGCAGTATTTT
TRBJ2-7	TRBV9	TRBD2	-	CASSVGIAGYEQYF	TGTGCCAGCAGCGTAGGTATAGCGGGCTACGAGCAGTACTTC
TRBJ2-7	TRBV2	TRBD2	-	CASSETGGPEQYF	TGTGCCAGCAGTGAAACGGGAGGGCCCGAGCAGTACTTC
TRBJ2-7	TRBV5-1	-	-	CASRPLESSEQYF	TGCGCCAGCCGGCCCCTAGAGTCATCCGAGCAGTACTTC
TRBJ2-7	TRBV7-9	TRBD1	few	CASSFGGTGYF	TGTGCCAGCAGCTTCGGTGGGACAGGGTACTTC
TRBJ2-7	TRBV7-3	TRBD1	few	CASSRTGTGNEQYF	TGTGCCAGCAGCAGAACCGGGACAGGGAACGAGCAGTACTTC
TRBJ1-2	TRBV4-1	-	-	CASSQVGGYYGYTF	TGCGCCAGCAGCCAAGTCGGGGGGTACTATGGCTACACCTTC
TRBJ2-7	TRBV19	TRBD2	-	CASSMGGTQDEQYF	TGTGCCAGTAGTATGGGAGGGACTCAGGACGAGCAGTACTTC